Listed below are T cell receptor beta chains from one sample, sequenced in a study of blood T cell repertoires in COVID-19. Libraries were prepared by immunoSEQ multiplex PCR; TCRdb keeps only in-frame clonotypes and omits some of them. The sample comprises about 99,000 clones, 70% to 85% of which are singletons, and approximately 3.3% rests with the top ten. The sequenced sample was peripheral blood. These receptors originate from a woman aged 80 or older with active or convalescent COVID-19. Both conserved end residues are part of each CDR3. D genes are given only for firm matches. Clone size is stated in some rows and not others, as once, few, many or a class when expanded.

.,TRBJ1-1,TRBV27,.,CASSLSGLGTEAFF,TGTGCCAGCAGTTTATCGGGACTGGGCACTGAAGCTTTCTTT
.,TRBJ1-5,TRBV30,.,CAWSVGGRDQPQHF,TGTGCCTGGAGTGTAGGCGGGCGAGATCAGCCCCAGCATTTT
TRBD2,TRBJ2-1,TRBV6-4,once,CASIRPGLAGSQTYNEQFF,TGTGCCAGCATCCGACCGGGACTAGCGGGATCTCAAACCTACAATGAGCAGTTCTTC
TRBD1,TRBJ2-7,TRBV27,many,CASSPGQGASYEQYF,TGTGCCAGCAGCCCTGGACAGGGGGCATCCTACGAGCAGTACTTC
.,TRBJ2-1,TRBV7-2,.,CASSAYYNEQFF,TGTGCCAGCAGCGCGTACTACAATGAGCAGTTCTTC
TRBD1,TRBJ1-6,TRBV2,.,CASSPGTGRGNSPLHF,TGTGCCAGCAGTCCAGGGACAGGGAGAGGGAATTCACCCCTCCACTTT
TRBD1,TRBJ2-1,TRBV3-1/TRBV3-2,few,CASSQAPDRRPVNEQFF,TGTGCCAGCAGCCAAGCCCCGGACAGGAGGCCTGTCAATGAGCAGTTCTTC
.,TRBJ1-1,TRBV10-3,.,CAIKESPDRLKAFF,TGTGCCATCAAAGAGTCCCCGGACAGACTTAAAGCTTTCTTT
TRBD1,TRBJ1-5,TRBV19,.,CASSSTGDSNQPQHF,TGTGCCAGTAGTTCTACAGGGGATAGCAATCAGCCCCAGCATTTT
.,TRBJ2-3,TRBV5-8,once,CANPRGSDTQYF,TGTGCCAACCCAAGGGGGTCGGATACGCAGTATTTT
TRBD2,TRBJ2-1,TRBV2,.,CASRREREIYNEQFF,TGTGCCAGCAGGAGGGAGCGGGAGATCTACAATGAGCAGTTCTTC
.,TRBJ1-4,TRBV3-1/TRBV3-2,.,CASSQERVISLDRAEKLFF,TGTGCCAGCAGCCAAGAACGGGTTATCTCACTGGACAGAGCTGAAAAACTGTTTTTT
.,TRBJ1-2,TRBV15,.,CATSRDRALANYGYTF,TGTGCCACCAGCAGAGACAGGGCCCTCGCTAACTATGGCTACACCTTC
.,TRBJ1-4,TRBV27,.,CASRRGGAEKLFF,TGTGCCAGCAGAAGGGGAGGGGCTGAAAAACTGTTTTTT
.,TRBJ2-3,TRBV6-1,.,CASSERRAASTDTQYF,TGTGCCAGCAGTGAACGGAGGGCCGCCAGCACAGATACGCAGTATTTT
.,TRBJ1-5,TRBV28,.,CASRKTGFSNQPQHF,TGTGCCAGCAGAAAAACAGGATTTAGCAATCAGCCCCAGCATTTT
.,TRBJ1-4,TRBV28,once,CASSGPWGGPGKLFF,TGTGCCAGCAGCGGCCCTTGGGGGGGGCCAGGAAAACTGTTTTTT
.,TRBJ1-1,TRBV10-3,once,CAISNFGTEAFF,TGTGCCATCAGCAACTTTGGGACAGAAGCTTTCTTT
TRBD1,TRBJ1-4,TRBV6-5,.,CASATGQNNEKLFF,TGTGCCAGCGCAACGGGACAGAATAATGAAAAACTGTTTTTT
TRBD1,TRBJ2-1,TRBV24-1,.,CATSDNTGAISYNEQFF,TGTGCCACCAGTGATAATACAGGGGCCATCTCCTACAATGAGCAGTTCTTC
.,TRBJ2-7,TRBV29-1,.,CSVLRGYEQYF,TGCAGCGTTCTACGGGGCTACGAGCAGTACTTC